This T cell receptor beta chain appears in the sequencing data of a study of cytomegalovirus exposure and HLA in healthy donors. As concerns this clone: Its cognate antigen is unknown.

Primers for the PCR totalled 60 Vbeta and 13 Jbeta. TCRdb's table, derived via immunoSEQ multiplex PCR, lists solely in-frame clones and lacks some. The data show about 160,000 clones, 75% to 90% seen once. Points from the study as a whole: Being productive about 87% or about 30% of the time was typical of most TCR beta V segments in an earlier analysis.

The J segment lost 1 base and the V segment lost 5 bases, leaving 4 bases of the junction unmatched. Germline assignment: CDR1 SEHNR and CDR2 FQNEAQ (reference sequence). The CDR3 loop spans 17 amino acids. The receptor's source is a young woman in good health and CMV-seronegative. The chain carries TRBV7-9 and TRBJ2-1, with 14 bases matching TRBD2. The sample was PBMCs. The CDR3 here is CASSLGLAGGSYNEQFF. The CDR3 DNA sequence: TGTGCCAGCAGCCTCGGACTAGCGGGAGGATCCTACAATGAGCAGTTCTTC.